These 22 T cell receptor beta chains share one sample of origin, sequenced in a study of blood T cell repertoires in COVID-19. Libraries were prepared by immunoSEQ multiplex PCR; TCRdb keeps only in-frame clonotypes and omits some of them. The sample lists around 300,000 clones; around 90% were seen once. The sequencing sample was made of PBMCs or T cells enriched from blood (not recorded which). These receptors originate from a woman aged 40 to 50 who had recovered from COVID-19.

Here the CDR3 DNA reads TGTGCCAGCAGCTTAGACCCCGGCTATGGCTACACCTTC. Protein sequence: CASSLDPGYGYTF. This sequence joins TRBV7-2 and TRBJ1-2; the D is unclear. From germline, CDR1 is SGHTA and CDR2 FQGNSA. There are 13 residues in the CDR3. The germline V and J ends were trimmed by 1 base and 4 bases, with 7 bases remaining between them.

The chain carries TRBV4-1 and TRBJ2-1; TRBD1 might be the D (7 bases). The germline CDR1 and CDR2 sequences are MGHRA and YSYEKL. This CDR3 has 16 amino acids. Deletions cut 0 bases from V and 10 bases from J, with 19 bases between. In nucleotides, the CDR3 is TGCGCCAGCAGCCAAGAAGGGGCAGGGGGGAATCGGGAGCAGTTCTTC. It yields the protein CASSQEGAGGNREQFF.

The chain recombines TRBV2 with TRBJ1-1; perhaps TRBD1 as D (5 bases). The V and J ends lost 1 base and 11 bases respectively, with 17 bases between them. CDR1 SNHLY and CDR2 FYNNEI come from the germline V gene. The CDR3 sequence is 14 residues long. In DNA, the CDR3 is TGTGCCAGCAGTGAAGGTTTGGCAGGGTACGGGGCTTTCTTT. This sequence encodes CASSEGLAGYGAFF.

This chain joins TRBV7-2 and TRBJ2-1; 9 nucleotides line up with TRBD1. The CDR3 contains 12 residues. The germline gives CDR1 SGHTA, CDR2 FQGNSA. The V segment lost 11 bases and the J segment 7 bases; nucleotides outside the gene matches: 6. CDR3 protein: CALGTGLNEQFF. CDR3 nucleotide sequence: TGTGCCTTAGGGACAGGGCTGAATGAGCAGTTCTTC.

The chain has TRBV10-3 and TRBJ1-2, with TRBD1 identical over 9 bases. CDR3 size: 13 residues. V dropped 6 bases and J dropped 5; count of bases not matched to a gene: 4. Per the germline V gene, CDR1 is ENHRY and CDR2 is SYGVKD. The DNA of the CDR3 is TGTGCCATCAGCCCGACAGGGGGGTATGGCTACACCTTC. Its protein product is CAISPTGGYGYTF.

The chain is built from TRBV3-1 (or the pseudogene TRBV3-2) and TRBJ1-3; D is uncertain. The CDR3 is 14 residues long. V was trimmed by 3 bases and J by 3 bases, leaving 9 bases between them. Germline CDR1 and CDR2: LGHDT and YNNKEL (reference sequence). The CDR3 loop reads CASSQRGNGNTIYF. The DNA of the CDR3 is TGTGCCAGCAGCCAGCGGGGAAATGGAAACACCATATATTTT.

V and J are TRBV19 and TRBJ2-5; a weak D match, TRBD1 (6 bases). From germline, CDR1 is LNHDA and CDR2 SQIVND (reference sequence). This CDR3 contains 16 residues. Trimming removed 7 bases at V and 5 bases at J, with 23 bases between. As DNA, the CDR3 is TGTGCCAGTAACACACTTGGGGGCGCCGGTCTGGAGACCCAGTACTTC. Protein: CASNTLGGAGLETQYF.

The chain combines TRBV20-1 with TRBJ2-5, with 9 bases that match TRBD2. The germline V gene encodes CDR1 DFQATT and CDR2 SNEGSKA (reference sequence). CDR3 size: 13 residues. V lost 6 bases and J lost 5; bases outside the gene matches: 7. DNA of the CDR3: TGCAGTGCCAGTAGCGGGAGCGGGGAGACCCAGTACTTC. As protein: CSASSGSGETQYF.

The V and J genes are TRBV4-1 and TRBJ2-3; tentatively, D is TRBD2 (5 bases). In germline, CDR1 is MGHRA, CDR2 YSYEKL. The CDR3 loop spans 18 amino acids. Between the trimmed V and J ends, which lost 1 base and 0 bases, there was a span of 17 bases. As DNA, the CDR3 is TGCGCCAGCAGCCAAGGGACTGACTATTTCTCTAGCACAGATACGCAGTATTTT. This encodes CASSQGTDYFSSTDTQYF.

The chain recombines TRBV19 with TRBJ2-1; 8 nucleotides agree with TRBD2. The CDR3 sequence is 17 residues long. Trimming took 10 bases from V and 0 from J; bases not matched to a gene: 14. In germline, CDR1 is LNHDA, CDR2 SQIVND (reference sequence). The CDR3, as DNA: TGTGCCACCTGGGACTCTAGCGGGCCTTACTCCTACAATGAGCAGTTCTTC. Residues: CATWDSSGPYSYNEQFF. Using reference TRBV19 and TRBJ2-1 for the parts outside the CDR3, the full variable domain is DGGITQSPKYLFRKEGQNVTLSCEQNLNHDAMYWYRQDPGQGLRLIYYSQIVNDFQKGDIAEGYSVSREKKESFPLTVTSAQKNPTAFYLCATWDSSGPYSYNEQFFGPGTRLTVL.

The chain has TRBV30 and TRBJ1-3; the D gene is possibly TRBD1 (5 bases). Per germline, CDR1 GTSNPN and CDR2 SVGIG (reference sequence). CDR3 length: 13 residues. V lost 0 bases to trimming and J lost 9 bases, with 12 bases between them. The CDR3 DNA reads TGTGCCTGGAGTGTCGACCGCGGGGGCACCATATATTTT. It codes for CAWSVDRGGTIYF.

Regarding this clone: This same CDR3 is encoded by further DNA sequences in the sample. The rearrangement links TRBV3-1 (or the pseudogene TRBV3-2) to TRBJ1-1; a possible D gene is TRBD1 (6 bases). The germline V gene has CDR1 LGHDT and CDR2 YNNKEL (reference sequence). The V and J ends lost 0 bases and 1 base respectively, with 9 bases between them. CDR3 length equals 15 residues. The CDR3 nucleotides are TGTGCCAGCAGCCAAGACCTCAGGGGGAACACTGAAGCTTTCTTT. Its translation: CASSQDLRGNTEAFF.

This clone is categorized as medium-sized. The chain carries TRBV5-4 and TRBJ2-5, with TRBD1 identical over 7 bases. The germline CDR1 and CDR2 sequences are SGHNT and YYREEE (reference sequence). The CDR3 runs to 15 residues. V dropped 3 bases and J dropped 1; count of bases not matched to a gene: 6. The CDR3 here is CASSSNRGLQETQYF. The DNA of the CDR3 is TGTGCCAGCAGCTCCAACAGGGGCCTCCAAGAGACCCAGTACTTC.

The J gene is TRBJ2-2, the V gene TRBV7-3; 10 nucleotides agree with TRBD1. V shed 5 bases, J shed 6 bases, and the junction held 6 bases outside the gene matches. Per the germline V gene, CDR1 is SGHTA and CDR2 is FQGTGA. CDR3 length equals 15 residues. The CDR3 reads CASSLGTGVAGELFF. The CDR3 region has the DNA TGTGCCAGCAGCCTAGGGACAGGGGTTGCCGGGGAGCTGTTTTTT.

This chain uses TRBV6-5 with TRBJ1-1; possible D gene TRBD1, 5 bases. V gave up 7 bases and J gave up 8 bases, with 11 bases separating them. The CDR3 extends over 11 amino acids. Germline lookup yields CDR1 MNHEY and CDR2 SVGAGI. In DNA, the CDR3 is TGTGCCAGCAACCGCGGGGGGGAAGCTTTCTTT. Protein product: CASNRGGEAFF.

The chain is built from TRBV28 and TRBJ2-2; the D gene is possibly TRBD2 (5 bases). Trimming took off 11 bases at V and 2 bases at J, with 12 bases between the two ends. The V gene's germline CDR1 is MDHEN and CDR2 SYDVKM. The CDR3 runs 13 residues. The CDR3 protein is CAGRATNTGELFF. For the CDR3, the DNA is TGTGCCGGGCGGGCGACAAACACCGGGGAGCTGTTTTTT.

The V gene is TRBV18, the J gene TRBJ2-1; 11 positions agree with TRBD2. The CDR3 totals 15 residues. The junction had 4 bases not matched to a gene; V was cut back by 4 bases and J by 5 bases. CDR1 KGHSH and CDR2 LQKENI come from the germline V gene. The CDR3 sequence is CASSLTTSGNNEQFF. CDR3 bases: TGTGCCAGCTCACTAACGACTAGCGGGAACAATGAGCAGTTCTTC.

The rearrangement links TRBV11-2 to TRBJ2-1, with 9 positions matching TRBD2. Unmatched junction bases numbered 7, after V lost 5 bases and J lost 5 bases. The CDR3 has 15 residues. Germline V CDR1 and CDR2: SGHAT, FQNNGV. CDR3 in DNA: TGTGCCAGCAGCGTTAAGACTAGCGGAAACAATGAGCAGTTCTTC. The encoded protein is CASSVKTSGNNEQFF.

This clone has a single count. The chain links TRBV28 to TRBJ1-2, with TRBD1 identical over 7 bases. Germline trimming cut 6 bases from V and 6 bases from J; bases unmatched to any gene: 13. This CDR3 region has 15 residues. Germline loops: CDR1 MDHEN, CDR2 SYDVKM. CDR3 DNA sequence: TGTGCCAGCAGGGCATCCGGGGACAGTTTAAATGGCTACACCTTC. Translated: CASRASGDSLNGYTF.

Only a few counts were recorded for this clone. Other nucleotide sequences in the sample specify the same CDR3. This chain uses TRBV3-1 (or the pseudogene TRBV3-2) with TRBJ1-4, with D hard to call. Per the germline V gene, CDR1 is LGHDT and CDR2 is YNNKEL (reference sequence). V gave up 5 bases and J gave up 8 bases, with 6 bases separating them. The CDR3 sequence is 11 residues long. CDR3: CASSSGEKLFF. The CDR3 nucleotides read TGTGCCAGCAGCAGCGGAGAAAAACTGTTTTTT.

This clone has a handful of counts. The genes are TRBV19 and TRBJ1-2; D not resolved. Germline V CDR1 and CDR2: LNHDA, SQIVND (reference sequence). Trimming removed 3 bases from V and 5 bases from J, with 13 bases in between. The CDR3 sequence is 14 residues long. The DNA of the CDR3 is TGTGCCAGTAGTATTCCGGGCCGACTATATGGCTACACCTTC. Protein product: CASSIPGRLYGYTF.

This clone is labeled large. The chain is built from TRBV28 and TRBJ2-5; D is undetermined. The germline V and J ends were trimmed by 5 bases and 3 bases, with 13 bases remaining between them. CDR1 and CDR2 from the germline V gene are MDHEN and SYDVKM. This CDR3 spans 14 amino acids. The CDR3 sequence is CASSPSPGEETQYF. The CDR3 nucleotides are TGTGCCAGCAGTCCCTCCCCGGGTGAAGAGACCCAGTACTTC.